This TCR beta chain was identified in a study of blood T cell repertoires in COVID-19. Study-wide background: Spain, Italy and the United States supplied samples that represented acute and convalescent COVID-19.

The germline CDR1 and CDR2 sequences are KGHDR and SFDVKD. The V and J ends lost 4 bases and 2 bases respectively, with 26 bases between them. The CDR3 sequence is 20 residues long. Only in-frame clones appear in the TCRdb table, and some are missing; sequencing was by immunoSEQ multiplex PCR. The repertoire holds about 300,000 clones, with around 88% as singletons. V usage is TRBV24-1 and J usage is TRBJ2-1; D possibly corresponds to TRBD2 (6 bases). Sequencing was done on a sample of peripheral blood. This clonotype was sampled from a woman in her twenties or thirties who had recovered from COVID-19. The CDR3 region has the DNA TGTGCCACCAGTGACCAAGGAATGAAAGGTGGGACTTTCGCCTACAATGAGCAGTTCTTC. This encodes CATSDQGMKGGTFAYNEQFF.